The 9 T cell receptor beta chains below were found in one sample sequenced in a study of blood T cell repertoires in COVID-19. Clones were sequenced by immunoSEQ multiplex PCR, and TCRdb holds only the in-frame ones, with some missing. The sample carries approximately 320,000 clones, about 91% recorded once. Source material: PBMCs or T cells enriched from blood (not recorded which). These receptors were collected from a woman aged 18-30 years who had recovered from COVID-19.

The J gene is TRBJ1-1, the V gene TRBV21-1. TRBV21-1 represents a pseudogene. The CDR3 loop spans 15 amino acids. CDR3 DNA sequence: TGTGCCAGCAGGGAGTTTCGGGGGATGAACACTGAAGCTTTCTTT. Translated, it gives CASREFRGMNTEAFF.

This chain connects TRBV4-3 to TRBJ1-5; possible D gene TRBD1, 6 bases. Deletions cut 0 bases from V and 6 bases from J, with 15 bases between. Germline CDR1 is LGHNA and CDR2 is YSLEER. The CDR3 covers 16 residues. The CDR3 reads CASSQDWRQAGQPQHF. The DNA for the CDR3 is TGCGCCAGCAGCCAAGATTGGAGACAGGCCGGTCAGCCCCAGCATTTT.

The rearrangement links TRBV7-2 to TRBJ2-5; 7 positions agree with TRBD2. The V and J ends lost 3 bases and 2 bases, in that order; junction bases with no gene match: 9. CDR1 is SGHTA, CDR2 FQGNSA, per germline. CDR3 length: 16 amino acids. The CDR3 region has the DNA TGTGCCAGCAGCTTCGCTGGGGGGAGGGGTCAAGAGACCCAGTACTTC. Its translation is CASSFAGGRGQETQYF.

The CDR3 loop is CASSLKPSRAETQYF. In nucleotides, the CDR3 is TGTGCCAGCAGTTTAAAGCCCAGCAGGGCGGAGACCCAGTACTTC. This chain joins TRBV28 and TRBJ2-5; D might be TRBD1 (5 bases). CDR3 length: 15 amino acids. The V gene's germline CDR1 is MDHEN and CDR2 SYDVKM. V shed 2 bases and J shed 5 bases, with 15 bases lying between them.

The chain couples TRBV18 to TRBJ1-2, with a possible D match to TRBD1 (5 bases). This CDR3 contains 13 residues. V lost 1 base to trimming and J lost 8 bases, with 11 bases between them. Per the germline V gene, CDR1 is KGHSH and CDR2 is LQKENI. CDR3 coding DNA: TGTGCCAGCTCACCACGGGGGGTAGGCGGCTACACCTTC. Protein product: CASSPRGVGGYTF.

The chain links TRBV5-5 to TRBJ1-2; maybe TRBD1 (6 bases). This CDR3 contains 15 residues. V lost 4 bases and J 4 bases, leaving 17 bases between the germline ends. CDR1 is SGHKS, CDR2 YYEKEE, per germline (reference sequence). In DNA form, the CDR3 reads TGTGCCAGCAGCGGTACAGGGAGTGACGGCTATGGCTACACCTTC. Amino acids: CASSGTGSDGYGYTF.

A few counts support this clone. V and J are TRBV7-9 and TRBJ2-5; TRBD1 is a possible D gene (5 bases). There are 14 residues in the CDR3. Trimming took 7 bases from V and 0 from J, leaving 12 bases between them. Germline V gene sequence: CDR1 SEHNR, CDR2 FQNEAQ (reference sequence). The CDR3 loop reads CASTPPGNQETQYF. The CDR3 region has the DNA TGTGCCAGCACCCCTCCAGGGAACCAAGAGACCCAGTACTTC.

This clone was seen only once. This chain joins TRBV27 and TRBJ2-7, with 8 bases fitting TRBD2. V gave up 1 base and J gave up 3 bases; unmatched junction bases: 11. CDR1 is MNHEY and CDR2 is SMNVEV in the germline V gene (reference sequence). The CDR3 runs 17 residues. CDR3 DNA sequence: TGTGCCAGCAGTTTATGCCTAGGGGGACTAGAATGCTACGAGCAGTACTTC. Translating gives CASSLCLGGLECYEQYF.

This chain's CDR3 is CATGHRQNTEAFF. The DNA of the CDR3 is TGTGCCACCGGACATAGACAGAACACTGAAGCTTTCTTT. The chain uses TRBV10-3 and TRBJ1-1, with D perhaps TRBD1 (5 bases). V was shortened by 10 bases and J by 1 base, with 13 bases between the two germline ends. The CDR3 has 13 amino acids. Germline CDR1 and CDR2: ENHRY and SYGVKD.